A selection of T cell receptor beta chains follows, all from one sample in a study of T cells after yellow fever vaccination. MiXCR was run by TCRdb on the 5' RACE reads, yielding one entry per CDR3 protein. The sample contains a few hundred thousand distinct CDR3 sequences, less than 8.5% of which appear only once. The sequenced sample was CD4+ T cells sorted from PBMCs, obtained 15 days after the yellow fever booster vaccination. The receptors were sampled from a man aged 25-45 years who received the YFV17D yellow fever vaccine. Both conserved end residues are part of each CDR3. A D gene is named only where the DNA matches it firmly. Rows may omit the clone size; those that give it use once, few, many or a size class.

V	D	size	J	CDR3	DNA
TRBV10-2	TRBD1	NA	TRBJ2-4	CASSPTGTGVKNIQYF	TGCGCCAGCAGTCCTACCGGGACAGGGGTCAAAAACATTCAGTACTTC
TRBV20-1	NA	NA	TRBJ2-7	CSARVSALTYEQYF	TGCAGTGCTAGAGTTTCAGCGCTGACCTACGAGCAGTACTTC
TRBV5-1	TRBD2	NA	TRBJ2-1	CASRPGLDNEQFF	TGCGCCAGCAGACCGGGACTAGACAATGAGCAGTTCTTC
TRBV4-3	NA	few	TRBJ2-7	CASSQDSKALLYEQYF	TGCGCCAGCAGCCAAGATAGTAAGGCCCTCCTCTACGAGCAGTACTTC
TRBV19	NA	NA	TRBJ2-1	CASSSYHNEQFF	TGTGCCAGTAGTAGCTACCACAATGAGCAGTTCTTC
TRBV2	NA	many	TRBJ2-5	CASTSRGTQYF	TGTGCCAGCACTTCGCGGGGGACCCAGTACTTC
TRBV20-1	NA	NA	TRBJ2-2	CSASFVGGSGELFF	TGCAGTGCTAGTTTCGTCGGCGGGTCCGGGGAGCTGTTTTTT
TRBV4-2	TRBD1	NA	TRBJ2-5	CASSGDRGTPNRGWETQYF	TGTGCCAGCAGCGGGGACAGGGGGACCCCCAATCGCGGATGGGAGACCCAGTACTTC
TRBV5-6	NA	few	TRBJ2-4	CASSLSRLVNIQYF	TGTGCCAGCAGCTTGTCCCGCCTAGTAAACATTCAGTACTTC
TRBV5-4	TRBD2	many	TRBJ2-3	CASSQTGGLLYTQYF	TGTGCCAGCAGCCAGACGGGAGGTCTACTTTATACGCAGTATTTT
TRBV12-3/TRBV12-4	TRBD2	NA	TRBJ2-1	CASSNLAGAYNEQFF	TGTGCCAGCAGCAACCTAGCGGGAGCTTACAATGAGCAGTTCTTC
TRBV7-2	TRBD2	NA	TRBJ2-3	CASGTSGRARTDTQYF	TGTGCCAGCGGGACTAGCGGGAGGGCCCGTACAGATACGCAGTATTTT
TRBV7-2	NA	NA	TRBJ1-1	CASSSLGGSTEAFF	TGTGCCAGCAGCTCGTTAGGGGGGAGCACTGAAGCTTTCTTT
TRBV19	NA	few	TRBJ2-7	CASSMRRDGARTSYEQYF	TGTGCCAGTAGTATGCGCCGGGATGGAGCGCGAACCTCCTACGAGCAGTACTTC
TRBV5-1	NA	NA	TRBJ1-1	CASSLAARNTEAFF	TGCGCCAGCAGCTTGGCCGCGCGGAACACTGAAGCTTTCTTT
TRBV28	TRBD2	few	TRBJ2-1	CASTLRRGGEQFF	TGTGCCAGCACTCTTCGCCGGGGGGGTGAGCAGTTCTTC
TRBV23-1	NA	NA	TRBJ2-2	CASSHLGLSNTGELFF	TGCGCCAGCAGTCACTTGGGATTATCGAACACCGGGGAGCTGTTTTTT
TRBV19	NA	few	TRBJ1-3	CASSPGQAPGNTIYF	TGTGCCAGTAGTCCCGGGCAGGCGCCTGGAAACACCATATATTTT
TRBV7-8	NA	many	TRBJ2-7	CASSPLGPLREQYF	TGTGCCAGCAGTCCCTTGGGCCCATTACGGGAGCAGTACTTC
TRBV7-2	TRBD2	many	TRBJ2-1	CASSFLASGRYNEQFF	TGTGCCAGCAGCTTTCTCGCTAGCGGTAGATACAATGAGCAGTTCTTC
TRBV12-3/TRBV12-4	NA	NA	TRBJ1-3	CASSSSFSGNIIYF	TGTGCCAGCAGTTCGTCCTTTAGTGGAAACATCATATATTTT
TRBV20-1	TRBD2	many	TRBJ2-2	CSARVSAGVTGELFF	TGCAGTGCTAGAGTTAGCGCGGGGGTCACCGGGGAGCTGTTTTTT
TRBV7-3	TRBD2	NA	TRBJ2-1	CASSFGAGGPNEQFF	TGTGCCAGCAGCTTTGGGGCGGGAGGGCCGAATGAGCAGTTCTTC
TRBV29-1	NA	many	TRBJ1-5	CSVGAGNQPQHF	TGCAGCGTTGGGGCCGGGAATCAGCCCCAGCATTTT
TRBV7-9	NA	many	TRBJ2-7	CASSTNIGIQQYF	TGTGCCAGCAGCACCAATATAGGCATTCAGCAGTACTTC
TRBV5-1	TRBD2	few	TRBJ2-5	CASSLMTSGQETQYF	TGCGCCAGCAGCTTAATGACTAGCGGCCAAGAGACCCAGTACTTC
TRBV24-1	NA	many	TRBJ2-4	CATRQRGWAKNIQYF	TGTGCCACCCGGCAGAGGGGCTGGGCCAAAAACATTCAGTACTTC
TRBV7-3	TRBD1	many	TRBJ2-1	CASSSGTVDEQFF	TGTGCCAGCAGCTCGGGGACAGTCGATGAGCAGTTCTTC
TRBV5-1	NA	once	TRBJ2-7	CASSPAERSYEQYF	TGCGCCAGCAGCCCCGCGGAGCGGAGCTACGAGCAGTACTTC
TRBV6-1	TRBD1	NA	TRBJ2-7	CASSRDRDYEQYF	TGTGCCAGCAGCCGGGACAGAGACTACGAGCAGTACTTC
TRBV29-1	TRBD2	few	TRBJ2-2	CSVASGQNTGELFF	TGCAGCGTTGCTAGCGGGCAGAACACCGGGGAGCTGTTTTTT
TRBV7-2	TRBD2	NA	TRBJ2-3	CASSLGGGGQTQYF	TGTGCCAGCAGCTTAGGGGGGGGAGGACAAACGCAGTATTTT
TRBV20-1	TRBD2	NA	TRBJ2-3	CSASRGRVIDTQYF	TGCAGTGCTAGTCGCGGGAGAGTTATTGATACGCAGTATTTT
TRBV15	NA	NA	TRBJ2-7	CATSRDEGRQGGEQYF	TGTGCCACCAGCAGAGATGAGGGGAGGCAGGGCGGGGAGCAGTACTTC
TRBV7-2	NA	NA	TRBJ1-5	CASSLANGQFQDQPQHF	TGTGCCAGCAGCTTAGCGAATGGACAGTTTCAAGATCAGCCCCAGCATTTT
TRBV20-1	NA	many	TRBJ2-7	CSAGSGNEQYF	TGCAGTGCTGGCTCTGGCAACGAGCAGTACTTC
TRBV20-1	NA	NA	TRBJ2-1	CSALVFDEQFF	TGCAGTGCCCTTGTCTTTGATGAGCAGTTCTTC
TRBV5-6	NA	NA	TRBJ2-1	CASSWGTHEQFF	TGTGCCAGCAGCTGGGGTACTCATGAGCAGTTCTTC
TRBV7-2	NA	NA	TRBJ2-1	CASSYLRDSVF	TGTGCCAGCAGTTATTTACGAGATTCCGTCTTC
TRBV10-1	NA	NA	TRBJ2-1	CASSSPSRYRHGFYNEQFF	TGCGCCAGCAGTTCACCGTCGCGTTACCGGCACGGCTTCTACAATGAGCAGTTCTTC
TRBV19	NA	NA	TRBJ2-5	CASSIDLLQETQYF	TGTGCCAGTAGTATAGATCTCTTACAAGAGACCCAGTACTTC
TRBV12-3/TRBV12-4	NA	few	TRBJ2-2	CASRGQLNTGELFF	TGTGCCAGCAGAGGACAGCTTAACACCGGGGAGCTGTTTTTT
TRBV6-5	NA	NA	TRBJ1-1	CASSYSEWGNTEAFF	TGTGCCAGCAGTTACTCGGAGTGGGGGAACACTGAAGCTTTCTTT
TRBV12-3/TRBV12-4	TRBD2	few	TRBJ2-1	CASRRWTSGSSYNEQFF	TGTGCCAGCCGACGCTGGACTAGCGGAAGCTCCTACAATGAGCAGTTCTTC
TRBV12-3/TRBV12-4	TRBD1	NA	TRBJ1-4	CASSWTGDNEKLFF	TGTGCCAGCAGTTGGACAGGGGATAATGAAAAACTGTTTTTT
TRBV29-1	NA	NA	TRBJ2-7	CSVEEGEEQYF	TGCAGCGTTGAGGAGGGGGAGGAGCAGTACTTC
TRBV18	NA	NA	TRBJ2-7	CASSPTQGSEQYF	TGTGCCAGCTCACCCACCCAAGGATCCGAGCAGTACTTC
TRBV20-1	NA	NA	TRBJ1-6	CSALRQPGVLSPLHF	TGCAGTGCACTTCGACAGCCTGGGGTACTTTCACCCCTCCACTTT
TRBV5-1	NA	few	TRBJ2-2	CASSPLQGQELFF	TGCGCCAGCAGCCCCCTCCAGGGCCAGGAGCTGTTTTTT
TRBV19	TRBD1	NA	TRBJ2-1	CASSDPGQISKFF	TGTGCCAGTAGTGACCCGGGACAGATATCTAAGTTCTTC
TRBV28	NA	few	TRBJ2-3	CASRFPRADTQYF	TGTGCCAGCAGGTTCCCCAGGGCCGATACGCAGTATTTT
TRBV7-2	TRBD1	many	TRBJ2-7	CASSTDRGPLEQYF	TGTGCCAGCAGCACTGACAGGGGGCCCTTGGAGCAGTACTTC
TRBV29-1	TRBD2	many	TRBJ2-5	CSVEILASGIETQYF	TGCAGCGTTGAAATCCTGGCTAGCGGGATTGAGACCCAGTACTTC
TRBV20-1	TRBD1	many	TRBJ2-5	CSATQGRRETQYF	TGCAGTGCAACACAGGGGCGGCGGGAGACCCAGTACTTC
TRBV11-2	NA	NA	TRBJ2-5	CASSSTLGGLFFRETQYF	TGTGCCAGCAGCTCTACATTGGGGGGACTCTTCTTCCGGGAGACCCAGTACTTC
TRBV7-2	TRBD2	NA	TRBJ2-3	CASSSPLAGDTQYF	TGTGCCAGCAGCTCCCCCCTAGCGGGGGATACGCAGTATTTT
TRBV7-2	NA	NA	TRBJ2-4	CASSFEIAKNIQYF	TGTGCCAGCAGCTTTGAAATAGCCAAAAACATTCAGTACTTC
TRBV10-3	NA	many	TRBJ2-6	CATRLRGSGANVLTF	TGTGCCACCCGCTTAAGGGGCTCTGGGGCCAACGTCCTGACTTTC
TRBV5-5	NA	NA	TRBJ2-3	CASTSWDSSTDTQYF	TGTGCCAGCACCTCGTGGGACTCTAGCACAGATACGCAGTATTTT